These 10 T cell receptor beta chains were sequenced from one sample in a study of T cells in localized non-small cell lung cancer. TCRdb keeps only in-frame clones here, not all; method: immunoSEQ multiplex PCR. The sample yields roughly 2,800 clones, around 24% seen once. Here the sequenced sample was lung tumor tissue, taken before any cancer treatment. These receptors were taken from a female donor over 55 with stage I lung adenocarcinoma.

This clone was counted many times. The chain couples TRBV4-1 to TRBJ2-1; tentative D call: TRBD2 (6 bases). The CDR3 sequence is 15 residues long. The V gene lost 4 bases and the J gene lost 3 bases, with 13 bases spanning the gap. CDR1 is MGHRA and CDR2 is YSYEKL in the germline V gene. The CDR3 bases are TGCGCCAGCAGCCGAGCGTGGGGGGACTACAATGAGCAGTTCTTC. Its translation is CASSRAWGDYNEQFF.

This clone was observed a handful of times. The J gene is TRBJ2-7, the V gene TRBV11-3; 8 bases map to TRBD2. Germline CDR1 reads SGHNT; CDR2 reads YENEEA. J was trimmed by 5 bases and V by 4 bases; bases with no gene match: 13. The CDR3 totals 16 residues. CDR3 sequence: CASSSPGLGRNHEQYF. DNA for the CDR3: TGTGCCAGCAGCTCCCCGGGACTAGGGAGAAACCACGAGCAGTACTTC.

In this sample, this clone turned up a few times. The rearrangement links TRBV19 to TRBJ1-1; perhaps TRBD1 as D (5 bases). In germline, CDR1 is LNHDA, CDR2 SQIVND (reference sequence). With 4 bases removed from V and 4 bases from J, the gap between germline ends came to 13 bases. There are 14 residues in the CDR3. The CDR3 sequence: CASSTSSGGTEAFF. Here the CDR3 DNA reads TGTGCCAGTAGTACCTCAAGTGGGGGCACTGAAGCTTTCTTT.

This clone was counted only a few times. The CDR3 region is CAVRGGETQYF. Here the CDR3 DNA reads TGTGCCGTCCGGGGAGGAGAGACCCAGTACTTC. This chain joins TRBV6-7 and TRBJ2-5; D possibly corresponds to TRBD2 (6 bases). TRBV6-7 is filed as an ORF, its function uncertain. This CDR3 contains 11 residues. V lost 11 bases and J 4 bases, leaving 11 bases between the germline ends.

The chain is built from TRBV30 and TRBJ1-3; no clear D gene. Between the trimmed V and J ends, which lost 3 bases and 7 bases, there was a span of 16 bases. The CDR3 runs to 14 residues. Germline CDR1 reads GTSNPN; CDR2 reads SVGIG (reference sequence). The DNA for the CDR3 is TGTGCCTGGAGAAGGCAGCTAGTCCCGAACACCATATATTTT. This codes for CAWRRQLVPNTIYF.

This clone has more than one count but fewer than ten. The chain is built from TRBV23-1 and TRBJ1-6; D is unclear. TRBV23-1 is given ORF status, its function remaining uncertain. The CDR3 loop spans 13 amino acids. The germline V and J ends were trimmed by 6 bases and 8 bases, with 11 bases remaining between them. CDR3: CASSLVQDSPLHF. DNA of the CDR3: TGCGCCAGCAGCTTAGTTCAGGATTCACCCCTCCACTTT.

This clone was counted between two and nine times. V and J are TRBV6-8 and TRBJ1-5; perhaps TRBD1 as D (5 bases). Trimming removed 7 bases from V and 0 bases from J, with 7 bases in between. The CDR3 is 13 amino acids. Germline CDR1 and CDR2: MNHGY and SAAAGT. CDR3 amino acids: CASTGFSNQPQHF. The CDR3 DNA is TGTGCCAGCACAGGGTTTAGCAATCAGCCCCAGCATTTT.

This chain joins TRBV11-3 and TRBJ2-1; 12 nucleotides agree with TRBD2. V lost 3 bases and J lost 6; bases outside the gene matches: 3. Germline loops: CDR1 SGHNT, CDR2 YENEEA. The CDR3 runs 15 residues. This CDR3 reads CASSLASGRVNEQFF. DNA of the CDR3: TGTGCCAGCAGCTTGGCTAGCGGGAGGGTCAATGAGCAGTTCTTC.

This clone has only a few counts. J is TRBJ2-7 and V is TRBV30; a possible D gene is TRBD1 (6 bases). The V end was cut by 3 bases, the J end by 2 bases, with 14 bases between. This CDR3 is 14 amino acids long. Germline loops: CDR1 GTSNPN, CDR2 SVGIG (reference sequence). The CDR3: CAWRGGRGAYEQYF. The CDR3 DNA follows: TGTGCCTGGAGAGGGGGAAGGGGCGCCTACGAGCAGTACTTC.

The J gene is TRBJ1-2, the V gene TRBV4-1; 8 bases line up with TRBD1. The CDR3 has 14 residues. The germline CDR1 and CDR2 sequences are MGHRA and YSYEKL. The J segment lost 9 bases and the V segment lost 1 base, leaving 7 bases of the junction unmatched. The CDR3 sequence is CASSQVTGGHRYTF. Written as DNA, the CDR3 is TGCGCCAGCAGCCAAGTTACAGGGGGTCATCGCTACACCTTC.